This TCR beta chain was recorded in a study of blood T cells in healthy people across ages. Alongside a J-beta primer mix, a sample-barcoded 5' primer served in a second PCR lasting about 6 to 11 cycles. Each TCR beta cDNA got a 12-nucleotide random molecular identifier. TCRdb re-called the 5' RACE reads through MiXCR, storing one row per CDR3 protein. This table has about 1.5 million distinct CDR3 sequences, 35% to 45% appearing once. Study-level points and caveats: There was no known CMV status for donors, so expanded clonotype changes were possibly confounded.

The study isolated at least 7 million PBMCs from each sample. The CDR3 contains 15 residues. Trimming took off 3 bases at V and 7 bases at J, with 18 bases between the two ends. The germline V gene has CDR1 SEHNR and CDR2 FQNEAQ (reference sequence). This clonotype was counted only a few times. Its antigen is currently unknown. The origin of this receptor is a woman aged 18-30 years in good health. V gene TRBV7-9 combines with J gene TRBJ1-2; TRBD1 is a possible D gene (5 bases). Material: blood. CDR3 DNA sequence: TGTGCCAGCAGCTTGAAGGGAACAGGTCTGGCTGGCTACACCTTC. This encodes CASSLKGTGLAGYTF.